This section outlines one TCR beta chain sequence together with its context. It has no known antigen specificity. No base quality values were provided; no much bigger clone lies one nucleotide off. The source of the sample is a study of human T cells and chemical hapten exposure (dated by TCRdb to the early 2020s). With respect to the entire study: For sensitization, 2% DPC in acetone was applied to an approximately 2 cm by approximately 2 cm area of upper inner arm skin. Weekly therapeutic DPC doses were additionally applied to the scalp of patients throughout the roughly 25-week study period. Patch tests used Finn chambers with 0.01% DPC on the upper back, scored after 6 days by International Contact Dermatitis Research Group standards. The patient cohort, mostly female, included alopecia areata with under or over 50% scalp involvement, alopecia totalis and alopecia universalis. Libraries were pooled for sequencing, and per-sample TCR yields varied mainly because of small differences in library volumes within the pool. This study followed changes in the peripheral blood TCR repertoire in vivo during primary and secondary sensitization of alopecia patients to the hapten diphenylcyclopropenone (DPC). Blood samples were taken from patients before sensitization (week 0) and then at 2, 6 and about 24 weeks after DPC sensitization. Around 29 alopecia patients provided blood for TCR sequencing at one to four time points (pre-sensitization, 2, 6 and 24 weeks). Study-level results and caveats: All patients had alopecia, a presumed autoimmune disease, so their immune response might differ from that of healthy individuals. Significantly more large CDR3 similarity clusters were formed by expanded TCRs than by pre-sensitization or healthy control sets, consistent with antigen-driven responses. Repeated subsampling changed both the strength of the expansion versus patch-test correlation and the threshold at which the correlation became significant. No change with DPC sensitization was found in the number of TCRs above 1 in 1000 frequency, and no evidence of global repertoire structure alterations was found. Patch test score correlated positively with the number of PT1 expanded TCRs, reaching significance at thresholds 8, 16 and 32 but not at 4.

Reading the label with the study, this specimen's time point is: patch test 1, 2 weeks after DPC sensitization. The sample's treatment or condition label, decoded: therapeutic diphenylcyclopropenone sensitization with weekly scalp DPC. At every patch-test visit, the blood draw took place before the patch test was put on. Patients were eligible if aged 18 to 70, diagnosed with alopecia and judged suitable for DPC therapy, and pregnant patients were excluded. Total RNA was isolated from unfractionated whole blood collected in Tempus Blood RNA tubes. CDR3 length: 15 amino acids, cysteine to phenylalanine. The DNA shown is the 45-base CDR3, in frame from base 1. The germline V gene sets CDR1 to SNHLY and CDR2 to FYNNEI. From V the trimming removes 5 bases and from J it removes 2 bases, while the gene matches leave 7 bases of the junction unaccounted for. Receptors were amplified or captured by RACE. Instrument on record: NextSeq 500. During library preparation, unique molecular identifiers were attached to individual cDNA molecules so that TCRs could be counted quantitatively and reproducibly. Each blood RNA sample was used to sequence both TCR alpha and TCR beta chains. The source study handled its data this way. A median of approximately 96,000 TCRs per sample was observed, with a range of roughly 23,224 to 750,000. V, J and CDR3 annotation of the TCR reads was performed with the Decombinator software suite. For the PS versus PT1 abundance plots, all samples were subsampled to the same number of TCRs (28,000). Expanded TCRs were defined as absent before sensitization and observed at least eight times at the 2-week time point. The raw public reads went through TCRdb reprocessing: fastp at Q25, MiXCR clone calling, in-frame beta chains kept. A single entry per CDR3 protein holds the most common genes and DNA from its merged rows. For this entry, the V and J calls and clone size follow TCRdb and not the study's own pipeline. A total of about 80,000 distinct CDR3 sequences appear in this sample, about a tenth of them only once. The ten largest clones add up to under 1.5% of the sample.

The input for sequencing was whole blood, taken in connection with sensitization to the hapten diphenylcyclopropenone (DPC). The sequence derives from a woman in her forties or fifties with alopecia areata. Some clones in this sample may be carry-over from other donors' samples. Rearrangement joined TRBV2 to TRBJ2-5, and 8 bases in between align with TRBD1. CDR3 sequence: CASSYDRGGQETQYF. The sequence in DNA is TGTGCCAGCAGTTACGACAGGGGCGGGCAAGAGACCCAGTACTTC. The reference TRBV2 and TRBJ2-5 proteins fill in what lies around the CDR3, so the full variable domain reads EPEVTQTPSHQVTQMGQEVILRCVPISNHLYFYWYRQILGQKVEFLVSFYNNEISEKSEIFDDQFSVERPDGSNFTLKIRSTKLEDSAMYFCASSYDRGGQETQYFGPGTRLLVL.